The rows below give T cell receptor beta chains drawn from one sample of a study of cytomegalovirus exposure and HLA in healthy donors. Method: immunoSEQ multiplex PCR; TCRdb's copy keeps in-frame clones and lacks some. This table holds 150,000 to 200,000 clones, about four fifths found once. The sample taken for sequencing was PBMCs. The receptors come from a boy under 18 in good health and CMV-seronegative. Both conserved end residues are part of each CDR3. The D gene is left open where the match is weak. Only some rows state a clone size, as once, few, many or a class for expanded clones.

V	J	size	D	CDR3	DNA
TRBV28	TRBJ2-3	.	TRBD2	CASRGGRRRATDTQYF	TGTGCCAGCAGGGGAGGGAGGAGGAGGGCCACAGATACGCAGTATTTT
TRBV15	TRBJ1-5	.	TRBD1	CATSRDPGQGTQPQHF	TGTGCCACCAGCAGAGACCCCGGACAGGGAACCCAGCCCCAGCATTTT
TRBV7-9	TRBJ2-2	.	TRBD2	CASSLAGLAGGTNTGELFF	TGTGCCAGCAGCTTAGCGGGACTAGCGGGGGGAACGAACACCGGGGAGCTGTTTTTT
TRBV30	TRBJ1-1	.	.	CAWRGPTGRPTEAFF	TGTGCCTGGAGGGGACCTACAGGGCGGCCCACTGAAGCTTTCTTT
TRBV29-1	TRBJ2-6	.	.	CSVDAAGVLTF	TGCAGCGTTGACGCAGCAGGAGTCCTGACTTTC
TRBV2	TRBJ2-7	.	TRBD1	CASSEGTGAPKNEQYF	TGTGCCAGCAGCGAAGGGACAGGGGCCCCGAAGAACGAGCAGTACTTC
TRBV6-1	TRBJ1-1	.	.	CASSEKETVNTEAFF	TGTGCCAGCAGTGAAAAGGAGACAGTGAACACTGAAGCTTTCTTT
TRBV27	TRBJ2-2	once	TRBD2	CASNRLLAGGRYTGELFF	TGTGCCAGCAACCGCTTACTAGCGGGGGGGCGGTACACCGGGGAGCTGTTTTTT
TRBV5-4	TRBJ2-7	.	TRBD1	CASSQDRYEQYF	TGTGCCAGCAGCCAGGACAGGTACGAGCAGTACTTC
TRBV7-2	TRBJ2-7	.	TRBD2	CASSLSSGGLLSYEQYF	TGTGCCAGCAGCTTATCTAGCGGGGGCCTCCTCTCCTACGAGCAGTACTTC
TRBV7-7	TRBJ1-2	once	.	CASSLSGRGFPLGHSIRGYTF	TGTGCTAGCAGCTTATCGGGCAGGGGATTTCCCCTTGGACACTCCATTCGGGGCTACACCTTC
TRBV4-1	TRBJ1-4	once	TRBD1	CASSRDRDPTNEKLFF	TGTGCCAGCAGCCGGGACAGGGATCCCACTAATGAAAAACTGTTTTTT
TRBV7-3	TRBJ2-2	.	TRBD2	CASSRKGLEDGELFF	TGTGCCAGCAGCCGTAAGGGACTAGAAGACGGGGAGCTGTTTTTT
TRBV15	TRBJ2-7	.	.	CATSTYEQYF	TGTGCCACCAGCACGTACGAGCAGTACTTC
TRBV6-5	TRBJ1-4	.	TRBD1	CASRTRQGGTEKLFF	TGTGCCAGCAGAACCCGACAGGGAGGTACTGAAAAACTGTTTTTT
TRBV19	TRBJ2-7	.	TRBD1	CASSINRGVQQYF	TGTGCCAGTAGTATTAACAGGGGGGTGCAGCAGTACTTC
TRBV5-1	TRBJ2-3	.	TRBD2	CASSWPRERSSGVTDTQYF	TGCGCCAGCAGCTGGCCTCGGGAGCGTAGCAGCGGGGTGACAGATACGCAGTATTTT
TRBV10-3	TRBJ2-1	once	.	CAISESPGSGPSYNEQFF	TGTGCCATCAGTGAGTCCCCAGGTAGCGGCCCGTCCTACAATGAGCAGTTCTTC
TRBV5-4	TRBJ2-5	.	.	CASSLGLEETQYF	TGTGCCAGCAGCTTGGGACTAGAAGAGACCCAGTACTTC
TRBV9	TRBJ2-1	.	TRBD2	CASTNKREGHVYEQFF	TGTGCCAGCACCAACAAGCGGGAGGGCCATGTTTATGAGCAGTTCTTC
TRBV9	TRBJ2-3	.	TRBD1	CASSVGQNTDTQYF	TGTGCCAGCAGCGTGGGACAGAACACAGATACGCAGTATTTT
TRBV6-5	TRBJ1-2	few	TRBD1	CASRRGQGLYGYTF	TGTGCCAGCAGACGGGGACAGGGGCTCTATGGCTACACCTTC
TRBV30	TRBJ1-1	few	.	CASAGAQGYTEAFF	TGTGCCTCCGCGGGGGCCCAGGGGTACACTGAAGCTTTCTTT
TRBV7-9	TRBJ1-5	once	TRBD1	CASSSSGTGTNQPQHF	TGTGCCAGCAGCTCGTCCGGGACAGGGACGAATCAGCCCCAGCATTTT
TRBV6-6	TRBJ2-1	few	TRBD2	CASSPSGRAFRYEQFF	TGTGCCAGCAGCCCAAGCGGGAGGGCCTTTCGGTATGAGCAGTTCTTC
TRBV27	TRBJ1-5	.	.	CASRSPGVDQPQHF	TGTGCCAGCAGGTCGCCAGGGGTAGATCAGCCCCAGCATTTT
TRBV7-9	TRBJ1-2	.	.	CASSPQQLYGYTF	TGTGCCAGCAGCCCACAACAGCTTTATGGCTACACCTTC
TRBV18	TRBJ2-2	once	.	CASSNLQGSANTGELFF	TGTGCCAGCTCAAACCTACAGGGCAGTGCGAACACCGGGGAGCTGTTTTTT
TRBV12-5	TRBJ1-5	.	TRBD1	CASGLSPRTGIQPQHF	TGTGCTAGTGGTTTGTCCCCGCGGACAGGGATTCAGCCCCAGCATTTT
TRBV5-1	TRBJ1-3	.	.	CASSLGVLSGNTIYF	TGCGCCAGCAGCTTGGGAGTCCTCTCTGGAAACACCATATATTTT
TRBV5-6	TRBJ2-7	few	TRBD1	CASSLGDRDYEQYF	TGTGCCAGCAGCTTGGGGGACAGAGACTACGAGCAGTACTTC
TRBV4-1	TRBJ2-7	few	.	CASSQEGQTATYEQYF	TGCGCCAGCAGCCAGGAGGGACAGACCGCCACCTACGAGCAGTACTTC
TRBV29-1	TRBJ1-2	.	TRBD1	CSVGQGEANYGYTF	TGCAGCGTTGGACAGGGGGAGGCTAACTATGGCTACACCTTC